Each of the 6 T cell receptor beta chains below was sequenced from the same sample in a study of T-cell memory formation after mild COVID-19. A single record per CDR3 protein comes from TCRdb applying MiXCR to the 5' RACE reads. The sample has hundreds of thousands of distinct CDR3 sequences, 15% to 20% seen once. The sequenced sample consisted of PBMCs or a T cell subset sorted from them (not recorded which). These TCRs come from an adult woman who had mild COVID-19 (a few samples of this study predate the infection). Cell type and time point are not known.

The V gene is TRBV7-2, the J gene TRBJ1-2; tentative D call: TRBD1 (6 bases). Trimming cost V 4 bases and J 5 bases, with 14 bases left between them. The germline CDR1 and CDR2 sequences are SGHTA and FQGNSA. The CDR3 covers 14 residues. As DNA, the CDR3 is TGTGCCAGCAGCTCCCTCGGGGGCTGGTATGGCTACACCTTC. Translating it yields CASSSLGGWYGYTF.

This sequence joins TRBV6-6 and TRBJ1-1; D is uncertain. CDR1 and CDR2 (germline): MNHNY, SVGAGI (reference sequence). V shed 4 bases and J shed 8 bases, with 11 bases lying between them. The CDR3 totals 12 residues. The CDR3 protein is CASSWAGEEAFF. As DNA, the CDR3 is TGTGCCAGCAGTTGGGCCGGAGAGGAAGCTTTCTTT.

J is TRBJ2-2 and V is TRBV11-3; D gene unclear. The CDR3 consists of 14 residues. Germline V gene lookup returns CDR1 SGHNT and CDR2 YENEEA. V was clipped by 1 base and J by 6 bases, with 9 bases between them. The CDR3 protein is CASSLGVLAGELFF. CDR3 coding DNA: TGTGCCAGCAGCTTAGGAGTCCTCGCCGGGGAGCTGTTTTTT.

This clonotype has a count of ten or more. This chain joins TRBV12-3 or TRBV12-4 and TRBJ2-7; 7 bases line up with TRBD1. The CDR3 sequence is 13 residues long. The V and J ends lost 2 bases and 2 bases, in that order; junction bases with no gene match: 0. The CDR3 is CASSLTGAYEQYF. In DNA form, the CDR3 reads TGTGCCAGCAGTTTAACAGGGGCCTACGAGCAGTACTTC.

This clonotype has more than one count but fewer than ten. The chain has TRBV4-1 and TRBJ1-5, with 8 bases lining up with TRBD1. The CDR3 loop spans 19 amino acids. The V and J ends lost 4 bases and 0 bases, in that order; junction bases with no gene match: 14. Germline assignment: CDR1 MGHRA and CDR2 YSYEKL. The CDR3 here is CASSPVHPGQVNSNQPQHF. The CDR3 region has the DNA TGCGCCAGCAGCCCTGTGCATCCGGGACAGGTAAATAGCAATCAGCCCCAGCATTTT.

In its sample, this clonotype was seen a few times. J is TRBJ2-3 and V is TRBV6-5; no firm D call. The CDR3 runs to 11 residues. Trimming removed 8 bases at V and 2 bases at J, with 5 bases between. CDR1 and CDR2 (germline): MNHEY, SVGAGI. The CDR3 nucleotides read TGTGCCAGCGGACCCACAGATACGCAGTATTTT. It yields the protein CASGPTDTQYF.